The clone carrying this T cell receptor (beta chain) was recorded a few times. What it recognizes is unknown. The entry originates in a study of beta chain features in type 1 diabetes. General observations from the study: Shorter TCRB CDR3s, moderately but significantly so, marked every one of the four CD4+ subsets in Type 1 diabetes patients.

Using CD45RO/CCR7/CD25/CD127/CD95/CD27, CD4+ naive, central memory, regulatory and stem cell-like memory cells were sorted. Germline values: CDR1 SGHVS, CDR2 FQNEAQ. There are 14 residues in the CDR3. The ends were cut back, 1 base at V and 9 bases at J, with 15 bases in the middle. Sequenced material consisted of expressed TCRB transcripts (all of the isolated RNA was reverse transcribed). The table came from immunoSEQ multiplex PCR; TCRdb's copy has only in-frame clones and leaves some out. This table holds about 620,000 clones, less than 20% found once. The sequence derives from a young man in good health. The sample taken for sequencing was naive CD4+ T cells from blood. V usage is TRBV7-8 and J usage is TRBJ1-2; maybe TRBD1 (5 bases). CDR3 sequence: CASSLVSRGERYTF. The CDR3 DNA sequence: TGTGCCAGCAGCTTAGTAAGCCGGGGGGAACGCTACACCTTC.